These 5 T cell receptor beta chains share one sample of origin, sequenced in a study of human T cells and chemical hapten exposure listed by TCRdb under 2021. Reading the label with the study, this specimen's time point is: healthy volunteer bleed at 6 weeks. Total RNA was extracted from unfractionated whole blood that had been collected in Tempus Blood RNA tubes. Library preparation employed RACE. Sequencing was carried out with a NextSeq 500. The public reads were quality trimmed at Q25 with fastp and then assembled into clones with MiXCR by TCRdb, keeping productive beta chains. Identical CDR3 proteins give one entry, which carries the most common genes and DNA. Recorded for this sample are about 70,000 distinct CDR3 sequences; roughly 6.1% of them occurred a single time. The ten top clones hold around 3.4% of the sample. Sequenced: whole blood. The receptors originated from a female donor in good health. Some clones in this sample may be carry-over from other donors' samples.

This clonotype has a count of ten or more. V and J are TRBV9 and TRBJ2-5; perhaps D is TRBD1 or TRBD2 (6 bases each). The V end was cut by 0 bases, the J end by 4 bases, with 10 bases between. CDR1 is SGDLS, CDR2 YYNGEE, per germline. There are 14 residues in the CDR3. The CDR3 DNA sequence: TGTGCCAGCAGCGTAGAGGGGGGCGGAGAGACCCAGTACTTC. Amino acids: CASSVEGGGETQYF.

This clonotype came up a few times. The chain has TRBV28 and TRBJ2-3; D is unresolved. V dropped 3 bases and J dropped 0 bases, with 13 bases sitting between them. Germline V gene data show CDR1 as MDHEN and CDR2 as SYDVKM. CDR3 length: 16 amino acids. CDR3: CASSFLRMTSTDTQYF. The CDR3 nucleotides are TGTGCCAGCAGTTTCCTACGGATGACTAGCACAGATACGCAGTATTTT.

J is TRBJ2-1 and V is TRBV12-3 or TRBV12-4, with a possible D match to TRBD2 (5 bases). V was pared by 7 bases and J by 9 bases, with 16 bases between. The CDR3 spans 13 residues. The CDR3 bases are TGTGCCAGCACCCCCCGGTCTCGGGGTGAGCAGTTCTTC. Translation: CASTPRSRGEQFF.

This clonotype occurred many times. The V call is TRBV20-1, the J call TRBJ2-3; 14 nucleotides agree with TRBD2. CDR3 length equals 15 residues. CDR1 is DFQATT and CDR2 is SNEGSKA in the germline V gene (reference sequence). V shed 1 base, J shed 4 bases, and the junction held 1 base outside the gene matches. This CDR3 reads CSARVTSGRADTQYF. CDR3 bases: TGCAGTGCTAGAGTGACTAGCGGGAGGGCAGATACGCAGTATTTT.

This clonotype was counted at least ten times. The rearrangement links TRBV14 to TRBJ1-2; D is perhaps TRBD1 (6 bases). There are 13 residues in the CDR3. The germline V gene has CDR1 SGHDN and CDR2 FVKESK. Trimming left V 6 bases short and J 6 bases short, with 14 bases between. The CDR3 loop is CASRRTVLDGYTF. As DNA, the CDR3 is TGTGCCAGCAGGCGGACAGTATTAGATGGCTACACCTTC.